The T cell receptor beta chain described here comes from a study of cytomegalovirus exposure and HLA in healthy donors. The germline CDR1 and CDR2 sequences are ENHRY and SYGVKD. The V end lost 6 bases, the J end lost 1 base, and 14 bases lay between the germline ends. The CDR3 length is 15 residues. Donors came from a validation cohort of about 120 subjects, distinct from the first 666-subject cohort. On this clone itself: Its antigen is undetermined.

Assay: immunoSEQ multiplex PCR; the TCRdb copy retains only in-frame clones and omits some. This sample has approximately 150,000 clones, with about 86% found just once. Study-level findings and limits: Many donors carried some public TCRs, although rarity characterized most TCR sequences.

This TCR derives from a woman in her 30s in good health and CMV-seronegative. The chain links TRBV10-3 to TRBJ2-3; possible D gene TRBD2, 5 bases. Material for sequencing was PBMCs. DNA of the CDR3: TGTGCCATCAGGGCGCTCGGGATTGGCACAGATACGCAGTATTTT. This sequence encodes CAIRALGIGTDTQYF.